The TCR beta chain under discussion was sequenced for a study of cytomegalovirus exposure and HLA in healthy donors. Study outcomes and limitations: Many donors carried some public TCRs, although rarity characterized most TCR sequences. For cytomegalovirus status, the classifier reportedly gave diagnoses with high specificity and sensitivity. For TCR beta chains, V- and J-gene trimming was later linked to a missense DCLRE1C variant.

Germline CDR1 is DFQATT and CDR2 is SNEGSKA (reference sequence). Between the trimmed V and J ends, which lost 1 base and 5 bases, there was a span of 5 bases. The CDR3 length is 11 residues. About this clone itself: Its antigen is as yet unknown. The same CDR3 also results from other DNA sequences found in this sample.

The PCR contained 60 Vbeta and 13 Jbeta primers. The method was immunoSEQ multiplex PCR; TCRdb's version includes in-frame clones alone and lacks a portion of them. The data hold fewer than 250,000 clones, with about 80% observed a single time. The sample taken for sequencing was PBMCs. The chain employs TRBV20-1 and TRBJ2-5; tentatively, D is TRBD2 (5 bases). This sequence was found in a man in his forties or fifties in good health and CMV-seropositive. CDR3 protein: CSARGGETQYF. CDR3 bases: TGCAGTGCTAGAGGCGGGGAGACCCAGTACTTC.